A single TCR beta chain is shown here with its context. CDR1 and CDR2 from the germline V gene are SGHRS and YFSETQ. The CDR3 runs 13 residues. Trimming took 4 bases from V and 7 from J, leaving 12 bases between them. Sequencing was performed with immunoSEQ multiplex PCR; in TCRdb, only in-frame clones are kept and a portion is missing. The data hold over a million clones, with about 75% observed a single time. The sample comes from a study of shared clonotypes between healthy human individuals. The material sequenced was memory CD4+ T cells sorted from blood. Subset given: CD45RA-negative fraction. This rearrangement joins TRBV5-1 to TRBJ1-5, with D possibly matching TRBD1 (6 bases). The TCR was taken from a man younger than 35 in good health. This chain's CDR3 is CASSLQGSQPQHF. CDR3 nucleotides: TGCGCCAGCAGCCTACAGGGTTCCCAGCCCCAGCATTTT.